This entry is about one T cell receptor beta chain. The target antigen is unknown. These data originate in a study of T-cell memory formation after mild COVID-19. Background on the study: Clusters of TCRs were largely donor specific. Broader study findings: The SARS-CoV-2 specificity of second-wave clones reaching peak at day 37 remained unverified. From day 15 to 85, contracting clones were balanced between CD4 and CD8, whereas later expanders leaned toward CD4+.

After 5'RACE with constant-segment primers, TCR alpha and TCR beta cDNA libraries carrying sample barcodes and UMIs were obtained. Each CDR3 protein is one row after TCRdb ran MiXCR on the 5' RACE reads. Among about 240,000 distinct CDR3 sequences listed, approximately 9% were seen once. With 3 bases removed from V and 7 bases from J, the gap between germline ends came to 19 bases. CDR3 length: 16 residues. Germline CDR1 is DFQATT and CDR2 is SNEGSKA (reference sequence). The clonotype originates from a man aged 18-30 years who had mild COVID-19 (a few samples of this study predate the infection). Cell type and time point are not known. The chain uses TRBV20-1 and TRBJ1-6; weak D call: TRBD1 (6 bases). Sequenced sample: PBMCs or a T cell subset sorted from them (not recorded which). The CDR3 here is CSASLTAGGRNSPLHF. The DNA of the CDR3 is TGCAGTGCTAGTCTCACCGCGGGGGGCAGGAATTCACCCCTCCACTTT.